The 15 T cell receptor beta chains below come from one sample, sequenced in a study of CD8+ T cells in alopecia areata. Isolated RNA was reverse transcribed into cDNA used as the sequencing template. Libraries were prepared by immunoSEQ multiplex PCR; TCRdb keeps only in-frame clonotypes and omits some of them. Found here are around 120,000 clones, roughly 68% of them singletons; the top ten hold approximately 2.8%. The sequenced material came from CD4+ T cells sorted from blood. The receptors stem from a human donor in good health.

The genes are TRBV6-5 and TRBJ1-6, with 7 bases fitting TRBD1. This CDR3 contains 12 residues. V trimming: 9 bases; J trimming: 7 bases; junction bases outside the gene matches: 3. Per germline, CDR1 MNHEY and CDR2 SVGAGI. CDR3 in DNA: TGTGCCAGTAGGGGGCTGAATTCACCCCTCCACTTT. This encodes CASRGLNSPLHF.

The chain uses TRBV4-2 and TRBJ1-1, with no clear D. This CDR3 is 15 amino acids long. With 3 bases removed from V and 0 bases from J, the gap between germline ends came to 11 bases. Germline loops: CDR1 LGHNA, CDR2 YNFKEQ. CDR3 amino acids: CASSHLGDLNTEAFF. Written as DNA, the CDR3 is TGTGCCAGCAGCCACCTGGGAGACTTGAACACTGAAGCTTTCTTT.

V gene TRBV5-4 combines with J gene TRBJ2-7; D ambiguous. The CDR3 is 15 residues long. Trimming took 4 bases from V and 4 from J, leaving 18 bases between them. Looked up from germline, CDR1 is SGHNT and CDR2 is YYREEE (reference sequence). CDR3 protein: CASSGAPTVQYEQYF. The DNA for the CDR3 is TGTGCCAGCAGCGGAGCACCGACGGTGCAATACGAGCAGTACTTC. The full variable domain, completed using reference TRBV5-4 and TRBJ2-7, is ETGVTQSPTHLIKTRGQQVTLRCSSQSGHNTVSWYQQALGQGPQFIFQYYREEENGRGNFPPRFSGLQFPNYSSELNVNALELDDSALYLCASSGAPTVQYEQYFGPGTRLTVT.

The chain couples TRBV29-1 to TRBJ1-5; TRBD1 might be the D (6 bases). CDR3 length equals 13 residues. Germline V gene lookup returns CDR1 SQVTM and CDR2 ANQGSEA. V was shortened by 5 bases and J by 3 bases, with 11 bases between the two germline ends. CDR3 region: CSVRRGDNQPQHF. The CDR3 nucleotides are TGCAGCGTTAGAAGGGGGGACAATCAGCCCCAGCATTTT.

This clone was recorded only once. Other DNA sequences from this sample encode an identical CDR3 as well. This chain uses TRBV2 with TRBJ2-3; D is ambiguous. V was clipped by 6 bases and J by 2 bases, with 6 bases between them. The V gene's germline CDR1 is SNHLY and CDR2 FYNNEI. The CDR3 totals 12 residues. CDR3 nucleotides: TGTGCCAGCAGCGGAGACACAGATACGCAGTATTTT. It specifies CASSGDTDTQYF.

J is TRBJ2-3 and V is TRBV4-1, with a weak D call TRBD2 (5 bases). This CDR3 spans 14 amino acids. V was shortened by 6 bases and J by 2 bases, with 12 bases between the two germline ends. Germline CDR1 MGHRA, CDR2 YSYEKL. In nucleotides, the CDR3 is TGCGCCAGCAGTCCAACTAGAGTCACAGATACGCAGTATTTT. Translation gives CASSPTRVTDTQYF.

The chain carries TRBV5-1 and TRBJ1-2; D call uncertain. This CDR3 spans 12 amino acids. Germline values: CDR1 SGHRS, CDR2 YFSETQ. V was cut by 4 bases and J by 6 bases, with 10 bases left in between. This CDR3 reads CASSAQNNGYTF. The CDR3 DNA reads TGCGCCAGCAGCGCCCAGAATAATGGCTACACCTTC.

This chain joins TRBV30 and TRBJ1-1, with a weak D call TRBD1 (6 bases). The CDR3 has 14 residues. Germline CDR1 is GTSNPN and CDR2 is SVGIG (reference sequence). The V gene lost 4 bases and the J gene lost 5 bases, with 17 bases spanning the gap. In nucleotides, the CDR3 is TGTGCCTGGACTCCCGGGGGGCGCGAAACTGAAGCTTTCTTT. It is translated as CAWTPGGRETEAFF.

The chain joins TRBV4-1 to TRBJ1-5; 9 bases are shared with TRBD1. Looked up from germline, CDR1 is MGHRA and CDR2 is YSYEKL. The CDR3 extends over 16 amino acids. V lost 6 bases and J lost 9; bases outside the gene matches: 15. The CDR3 nucleotides read TGCGCCAGCAGTCATGGGGGACAGGGAGGGCTAAGGCCCCAGCATTTT. Its translation is CASSHGGQGGLRPQHF.

The chain uses TRBV30 and TRBJ1-2; D unclear. CDR1 and CDR2 (germline): GTSNPN, SVGIG (reference sequence). The germline V and J ends were trimmed by 4 bases and 6 bases, with 18 bases remaining between them. The CDR3 sequence is 14 residues long. The CDR3 here is CAWTIGPKEHGYTF. CDR3 bases: TGTGCCTGGACAATAGGACCCAAAGAACATGGCTACACCTTC.

This clone has just a few counts. V usage is TRBV6-5 and J usage is TRBJ1-2; D perhaps matches TRBD1 (6 bases). Trimming stripped 6 bases from V and 4 bases from J, with 15 bases between. Per germline, CDR1 MNHEY and CDR2 SVGAGI. The CDR3 runs 14 residues. In DNA form, the CDR3 reads TGTGCCAGCAGCAATCGGACAGTAAGCTATGGCTACACCTTC. This codes for CASSNRTVSYGYTF.

The genes are TRBV5-6 and TRBJ1-2, with no clear D. CDR1 is SGHDT, CDR2 YYEEEE, per germline. CDR3 length equals 14 residues. Deletions cut 7 bases from V and 4 bases from J, with 17 bases between. The CDR3: CASWYTGSSYGYTF. The CDR3, as DNA: TGTGCCAGCTGGTACACGGGTTCCTCCTATGGCTACACCTTC. Supplemented by reference TRBV5-6 and TRBJ1-2, the full variable domain reads DAGVTQSPTHLIKTRGQQVTLRCSPKSGHDTVSWYQQALGQGPQFIFQYYEEEERQRGNFPDRFSGHQFPNYSSELNVNALLLGDSALYLCASWYTGSSYGYTFGSGTRLTVV.

V usage is TRBV27 and J usage is TRBJ1-2, with 8 bases matching TRBD1. The CDR3 runs 13 residues. The V gene end was trimmed by 2 bases and the J gene end by 6 bases; junction bases not matched to a gene: 2. Per the germline V gene, CDR1 is MNHEY and CDR2 is SMNVEV (reference sequence). In nucleotides, the CDR3 is TGTGCCAGCAGTTTAAACAGGGGGGATGGCTACACCTTC. Residues: CASSLNRGDGYTF.

The chain has TRBV27 and TRBJ2-3; 10 bases map to TRBD1. The CDR3 is 14 residues long. V gave up 9 bases and J gave up 3 bases; unmatched junction bases: 6. Germline V gives CDR1 MNHEY, CDR2 SMNVEV (reference sequence). The chain's CDR3 is CASPGQGTTDTQYF. CDR3 coding DNA: TGTGCCAGTCCGGGACAGGGGACAACAGATACGCAGTATTTT.

The rearrangement links TRBV15 to TRBJ2-2; the D gene is possibly TRBD1 (6 bases). The CDR3 is 17 residues long. Germline V gene data show CDR1 as LNHNV and CDR2 as YYDKDF (reference sequence). The V and J ends lost 1 base and 1 base respectively, with 13 bases between them. The CDR3 protein is CATSRGWSRGNTGELFF. The CDR3 DNA reads TGTGCCACCAGCAGAGGGTGGAGCAGGGGGAACACCGGGGAGCTGTTTTTT.